A single sample gave rise to the 3 T cell receptor beta chains below, sequenced in a study of blood T cell repertoires in COVID-19. Libraries were prepared by immunoSEQ multiplex PCR; TCRdb keeps only in-frame clonotypes and omits some of them. The repertoire includes 96,000 or so clones, roughly 80% of them detected once, and less than 6% sits in the top ten. Sequenced sample: peripheral blood. The origin of the receptors is a man at least 80 years old with COVID-19, enrolled during active disease.

V usage is TRBV12-5 and J usage is TRBJ2-5; D may be TRBD2 (5 bases). The length of the CDR3 is 15 residues. Germline CDR1 LGHNT, CDR2 FRNRAP. Trimming took off 5 bases at V and 3 bases at J, with 16 bases between the two ends. CDR3 sequence: CASGPPASGEETQYF. The CDR3 DNA reads TGTGCTAGTGGTCCCCCCGCAAGCGGTGAAGAGACCCAGTACTTC. Using reference TRBV12-5 and TRBJ2-5 for the parts outside the CDR3, the full variable domain is DARVTQTPRHKVTEMGQEVTMRCQPILGHNTVFWYRQTMMQGLELLAYFRNRAPLDDSGMPKDRFSAEMPDATLATLKIQPSEPRDSAVYFCASGPPASGEETQYFGPGTRLLVL.

This sequence joins TRBV5-1 and TRBJ2-1; no clear D. CDR1 and CDR2 from the germline V gene are SGHRS and YFSETQ. The CDR3 runs to 16 residues. V lost 4 bases and J lost 6, with 20 bases in between. The CDR3 DNA is TGCGCCAGCAGCCTGATTGCGGCGGAGAACTTCAATGAGCAGTTCTTC. This sequence encodes CASSLIAAENFNEQFF. Looking up the rest from reference TRBV5-1 and TRBJ2-1 gives the full variable domain: KAGVTQTPRYLIKTRGQQVTLSCSPISGHRSVSWYQQTPGQGLQFLFEYFSETQRNKGNFPGRFSGRQFSNSRSEMNVSTLELGDSALYLCASSLIAAENFNEQFFGPGTRLTVL.

This chain joins TRBV30 and TRBJ1-1; 12 bases fit TRBD1. The CDR3 covers 13 residues. The junction had 8 bases not matched to a gene; V was cut back by 5 bases and J by 10 bases. Germline-derived CDR1 and CDR2 are GTSNPN and SVGIG (reference sequence). CDR3 amino acids: CAWGGTGGDRAFF. DNA for the CDR3: TGTGCCTGGGGGGGGACAGGGGGCGATCGAGCTTTCTTT.